These 2 T cell receptor beta chains were sequenced from one sample in a study of blood T cell repertoires in COVID-19. Profiling relied on immunoSEQ multiplex PCR, and the TCRdb table lists in-frame clones only, not all of them. The repertoire holds about 210,000 clones, 82% seen once, with 12% in the top ten. Sequences were obtained from peripheral blood. The receptors originated from a woman aged 40 to 55 with acute or convalescent COVID-19.

The V and J genes are TRBV7-2 and TRBJ2-3; weak D call: TRBD1 (7 bases). V lost 5 bases and J lost 1, with 13 bases in between. From germline, CDR1 is SGHTA and CDR2 FQGNSA. The CDR3 has 15 amino acids. The CDR3 region is CASSRQGGGTDTQYF. CDR3 in DNA: TGTGCCAGCAGCAGACAGGGAGGAGGCACAGATACGCAGTATTTT. Drawing the rest from reference TRBV7-2 and TRBJ2-3, the complete variable domain is GAGVSQSPSNKVTEKGKDVELRCDPISGHTALYWYRQSLGQGLEFLIYFQGNSAPDKSGLPSDRFSAERTGGSVSTLTIQRTQQEDSAVYLCASSRQGGGTDTQYFGPGTRLTVL.

The chain couples TRBV10-3 to TRBJ1-4; 9 bases line up with TRBD1. Germline V lookup: CDR1 ENHRY, CDR2 SYGVKD. Germline trimming cut 1 base from V and 8 bases from J; bases unmatched to any gene: 8. The CDR3 extends over 16 amino acids. CDR3 loop: CAISEWGGTGREKLFF. The CDR3 DNA is TGTGCCATCAGTGAGTGGGGGGGGACAGGGAGAGAAAAACTGTTTTTT.